The 25 T cell receptor beta chains presented below share a single source sample, sequenced in a study of blood T cells in healthy people across ages. A second 7 to 11 cycle PCR used barcoded and J-beta primers. TCRdb passed the 5' RACE reads through MiXCR, listing each CDR3 protein once. The sample records about 650,000 distinct CDR3 sequences, about 51% being singletons. Material for sequencing was blood. The source is a woman of 80 years or more in good health.

This clonotype was recorded many times. The gene calls are TRBV5-1 and TRBJ1-4, with D uncertain. Trimming took 2 bases from V and 0 from J, leaving 5 bases between them. Germline-derived CDR1 and CDR2 are SGHRS and YFSETQ. CDR3 length: 14 residues. The CDR3 loop reads CASSLMSTNEKLFF. The CDR3 coding sequence is TGCGCCAGCAGCTTAATGTCAACTAATGAAAAACTGTTTTTT.

The table lists this clonotype with many counts. The rearrangement uses TRBV25-1 and TRBJ2-5, with 7 bases that match TRBD2. The CDR3 has 15 residues. CDR1 and CDR2 (germline): MGHDK, SYGVNS. V was pared by 8 bases and J by 3 bases, with 12 bases of the junction left unmatched. DNA for the CDR3: TGTGCCAGCTCCCTTCTTCCGGGGGGTGAAGAGACCCAGTACTTC. Protein: CASSLLPGGEETQYF.

V usage is TRBV20-1 and J usage is TRBJ2-5; the match to TRBD2 covers 9 bases. The germline CDR1 and CDR2 sequences are DFQATT and SNEGSKA (reference sequence). Trimming at V came to 6 bases and at J to 1 base, leaving 9 bases not matched to a gene. The CDR3 runs 15 residues. In DNA, the CDR3 is TGCAGTGCGACTAGCGGCTCCTCGACCCAAGAGACCCAGTACTTC. Its translation: CSATSGSSTQETQYF.

This clonotype was observed many times. The chain has TRBV5-1 and TRBJ2-5; no clear D gene. The CDR3 spans 12 residues. Germline V gene sequence: CDR1 SGHRS, CDR2 YFSETQ. The V and J ends lost 3 bases and 5 bases respectively, with 8 bases between them. In nucleotides, the CDR3 is TGCGCCAGCAGCTCGGAAGGGGAGACCCAGTACTTC. Protein product: CASSSEGETQYF.

About this clonotype itself: A junction boundary mismatches the germline segment, possibly from a read error. The V gene is TRBV7-7, the J gene TRBJ2-1, with D uncertain. CDR3 length: 13 amino acids. Germline assignment: CDR1 SSHAT and CDR2 FNYEAQ (reference sequence). CDR3 in amino acids: CASSLRVAAEQFF. CDR3 in DNA: TGTGCTAGCAGCCTCCGCGTGGCTGCTGAGCAGTTCTTC. Combining the CDR3 with reference TRBV7-7 and TRBJ2-1 gives the whole variable domain GAGVSQSPRYKVTKRGQDVTLRCDPISSHATLYWYQQALGQGPEFLTYFNYEAQPDKSGLPSDRFSAERPEGSISTLTIQRTEQRDSAMYRCASSLRVAAEQFFGPGTRLTVL.

The chain joins TRBV11-1 to TRBJ1-2; TRBD1 agrees at 8 bases. This CDR3 region has 14 residues. V trimming: 5 bases; J trimming: 4 bases; junction bases outside the gene matches: 6. Germline V gene data show CDR1 as SGHAT and CDR2 as FQDESV (reference sequence). The DNA for the CDR3 is TGTGCCAGCAGCCAACAGGGGGAAGGCTATGGCTACACCTTC. Residues: CASSQQGEGYGYTF.

The chain links TRBV24-1 to TRBJ2-3; D is perhaps TRBD2 (5 bases). Deletions cut 4 bases from V and 3 bases from J, with 10 bases between. The CDR3 is 14 amino acids. Germline V gene data show CDR1 as KGHDR and CDR2 as SFDVKD. The CDR3 here is CATSEQRLTDTQYF. The CDR3 nucleotides read TGTGCCACCAGTGAACAGCGGCTGACAGATACGCAGTATTTT.

This clonotype was detected many times. The chain links TRBV5-1 to TRBJ2-1; 7 bases agree with TRBD1. The junction had 10 bases not matched to a gene; V was cut back by 4 bases and J by 3 bases. Germline V gene data show CDR1 as SGHRS and CDR2 as YFSETQ. The CDR3 is 16 residues long. In DNA form, the CDR3 reads TGCGCCAGCAGCCAATCGGACAGGCCCCGCTACAATGAGCAGTTCTTC. Its protein product is CASSQSDRPRYNEQFF.

This clonotype has more than one count but fewer than ten. This chain joins TRBV2 and TRBJ1-4; 7 bases line up with TRBD1. CDR3 length equals 15 residues. CDR1 and CDR2 from the germline V gene are SNHLY and FYNNEI. The ends lost 7 bases at V and 6 bases at J; junction bases unmatched: 11. In nucleotides, the CDR3 is TGTGCCAGCAACCTTCGACAGGGAGTATATGAAAAACTGTTTTTT. This gives the protein CASNLRQGVYEKLFF. Based on the CDR3 plus reference TRBV2 and TRBJ1-4, the full variable domain is EPEVTQTPSHQVTQMGQEVILRCVPISNHLYFYWYRQILGQKVEFLVSFYNNEISEKSEIFDDQFSVERPDGSNFTLKIRSTKLEDSAMYFCASNLRQGVYEKLFFGSGTQLSVL.

This chain uses TRBV28 with TRBJ2-1; 8 bases map to TRBD1. The trim removed 6 bases at V and 4 bases at J, leaving 8 bases unmatched. Germline values: CDR1 MDHEN, CDR2 SYDVKM. The CDR3 consists of 15 residues. In DNA, the CDR3 is TGTGCCAGCAGATACACCCAGGGGGCGTACAATGAGCAGTTCTTC. This codes for CASRYTQGAYNEQFF.

This chain joins TRBV28 and TRBJ2-5, with D possibly matching TRBD1 (5 bases). CDR1 MDHEN and CDR2 SYDVKM come from the germline V gene. The V end was cut by 5 bases, the J end by 2 bases, with 12 bases between. The CDR3 has 14 residues. CDR3 residues: CASSTTGFQETQYF. The CDR3 DNA follows: TGTGCCAGCAGTACTACAGGATTTCAAGAGACCCAGTACTTC. Variable domain in full (rest from reference TRBV28 and TRBJ2-5): DVKVTQSSRYLVKRTGEKVFLECVQDMDHENMFWYRQDPGLGLRLIYFSYDVKMKEKGDIPEGYSVSREKKERFSLILESASTNQTSMYLCASSTTGFQETQYFGPGTRLLVL.

The chain carries TRBV7-9 and TRBJ2-7, with a tentative D call TRBD1 (6 bases). Germline values: CDR1 SEHNR, CDR2 FQNEAQ (reference sequence). V was clipped by 5 bases and J by 5 bases, with 16 bases between them. CDR3 length equals 14 residues. In nucleotides, the CDR3 is TGTGCCAGCAGCCCCCGAGGGGGTCAGAACGAGCAGTACTTC. Its protein is CASSPRGGQNEQYF.

This clonotype has a handful of counts. The rearrangement links TRBV5-1 to TRBJ1-1; 8 nucleotides align to TRBD1. Germline lookup yields CDR1 SGHRS and CDR2 YFSETQ. The J segment lost 1 base and the V segment lost 1 base, leaving 3 bases of the junction unmatched. CDR3 length equals 15 residues. The DNA for the CDR3 is TGCGCCAGCAGCTTGACTACAGGGGGGAACACTGAAGCTTTCTTT. Protein: CASSLTTGGNTEAFF.

Ten or more counts support this clonotype. J is TRBJ2-1 and V is TRBV9; 8 bases are a match to TRBD2. Germline CDR1 SGDLS, CDR2 YYNGEE. This CDR3 spans 14 amino acids. The V segment lost 2 bases and the J segment 5 bases; nucleotides outside the gene matches: 3. The CDR3 spells CASSVSGGNNEQFF. DNA for the CDR3: TGTGCCAGCAGCGTGTCGGGGGGGAACAATGAGCAGTTCTTC.

Worth noting for this clonotype: This clone may be a read error of a much larger clone one base away. The rearrangement uses TRBV11-1 and TRBJ2-5; D remains ambiguous. V was cut by 1 base and J by 11 bases, with 14 bases left in between. CDR1 and CDR2 from the germline V gene are SGHAT and FQDESV (reference sequence). There are 13 residues in the CDR3. This CDR3 is CASSLDMLNEQYF. The DNA of the CDR3 is TGTGCCAGCAGCTTAGACATGTTGAATGAGCAGTACTTC.

This clonotype was counted at least ten times. The chain joins TRBV5-8 to TRBJ2-4, with D unresolved. Per the germline V gene, CDR1 is SGHTS and CDR2 is YDEGEE. V dropped 6 bases and J dropped 4 bases, with 5 bases sitting between them. CDR3 length equals 11 residues. CDR3 protein: CASTPKNIQYF. CDR3 DNA sequence: TGTGCCAGCACCCCGAAAAACATTCAGTACTTC.

The V call is TRBV2, the J call TRBJ2-1, with no clear D. Trimming stripped 6 bases from V and 0 bases from J, with 15 bases between. From germline, CDR1 is SNHLY and CDR2 FYNNEI. The CDR3 spans 16 residues. In DNA form, the CDR3 reads TGTGCCAGCAGGGACGGTGGGGTTAGCTCCTACAATGAGCAGTTCTTC. Its protein is CASRDGGVSSYNEQFF.

About this clonotype: It may be a read error: a sequence one base away is much more abundant. The chain couples TRBV20-1 to TRBJ2-3; possibly TRBD1 for D (6 bases). The germline V and J ends were trimmed by 7 bases and 1 base, with 15 bases remaining between them. The germline CDR1 and CDR2 sequences are DFQATT and SNEGSKA (reference sequence). There are 14 residues in the CDR3. CDR3 nucleotides: TGCAGTGTGCACTACAGGGTAGGCACAGATACGCAGTATTTT. It translates to CSVHYRVGTDTQYF.

This clonotype was observed a handful of times. This chain connects TRBV6-5 to TRBJ2-3; the D is unclear. CDR1 is MNHEY and CDR2 is SVGAGI in the germline V gene. The CDR3 sequence is 14 residues long. Trimming cost V 5 bases and J 1 base, with 10 bases left between them. CDR3 residues: CASSLHAGTDTQYF. CDR3 coding DNA: TGTGCCAGCAGTCTACATGCAGGCACAGATACGCAGTATTTT.

In regard to this clonotype: Germline is not matched at one junction end, which may reflect a read error. The J gene is TRBJ2-1, the V gene TRBV7-9; D may correspond to TRBD1 or TRBD2 (6 bases each). Germline V CDR1 and CDR2: SEHNR, FQNEAQ (reference sequence). The CDR3 runs to 16 residues. CDR3: CASSLVWGAGHNEQFF. The CDR3 bases are TGCGCCAGCAGCTTGGTATGGGGGGCCGGTCACAATGAGCAGTTCTTC.

V gene TRBV29-1 combines with J gene TRBJ1-1; weak D call: TRBD1 (6 bases). From germline, CDR1 is SQVTM and CDR2 ANQGSEA. V was shortened by 5 bases and J by 3 bases, with 19 bases between the two germline ends. The CDR3 extends over 15 amino acids. This chain's CDR3 is CSVLPQRGDHTEAFF. The CDR3 DNA follows: TGCAGCGTTCTCCCGCAAAGGGGGGATCACACTGAAGCTTTCTTT.

The V call is TRBV4-3, the J call TRBJ2-5; tentatively, D is TRBD2 (6 bases). The CDR3 sequence is 16 residues long. The V gene's germline CDR1 is LGHNA and CDR2 YSLEER. V gave up 1 base and J gave up 1 base, with 13 bases separating them. The CDR3 nucleotides are TGCGCCAGCAGCCAAGGCGGCGGGGCCGTCCAAGAGACCCAGTACTTC. Residues: CASSQGGGAVQETQYF.

In this sample, this clonotype turned up a few times. CDR3 nucleotides: TGCAGTGCTAGAGATAACCAGGGGGGAGGAGAGACCCAGTACTTC. Encoded protein: CSARDNQGGGETQYF. V and J are TRBV20-1 and TRBJ2-5; D might be TRBD1 (7 bases). The CDR3 has 15 residues. Germline V gene lookup returns CDR1 DFQATT and CDR2 SNEGSKA (reference sequence). The V end was cut by 0 bases, the J end by 4 bases, with 15 bases between.

This clonotype was observed a single time. V is TRBV7-8 and J is TRBJ2-1; 8 nucleotides line up with TRBD2. V was clipped by 8 bases and J by 7 bases; unmatched bases: 4. Germline lookup yields CDR1 SGHVS and CDR2 FQNEAQ. The CDR3 runs to 12 residues. The CDR3 loop is CASRGTSNEQFF. The CDR3 DNA is TGTGCCAGCCGCGGGACTAGTAATGAGCAGTTCTTC.

Worth noting for this clonotype: Since a much larger clone is just one base distant, this may be a read error. The V and J genes are TRBV29-1 and TRBJ2-1; D possibly matches TRBD1 or TRBD2 (6 bases each). Per germline, CDR1 SQVTM and CDR2 ANQGSEA. V shed 7 bases and J shed 0 bases, with 19 bases lying between them. The CDR3 runs 16 residues. The CDR3: CSGRTAKGGSYNEQFF. The CDR3 DNA reads as TGCAGCGGCCGGACTGCCAAGGGGGGCTCCTACAATGAGCAGTTCTTC.